The table lists the clone carrying this T cell receptor (beta chain) with a few counts. A sample-barcoded 5' primer and a J-beta primer mix were used in a second PCR of roughly 6 to 11 cycles. TCRdb called the 5' RACE reads again in MiXCR, with one record for every CDR3 protein. The repertoire consists of approximately 800,000 distinct CDR3 sequences, with about 26% occurring once and the leading ten covering 3%. The data were obtained in a study of blood T cells in healthy people across ages. V dropped 4 bases and J dropped 3; count of bases not matched to a gene: 10. CDR3 length: 17 amino acids. CDR1 KGHSH and CDR2 LQKENI come from the germline V gene. These data were also filed under a second study, of T cells of mothers and their children. That study adds: An overlap that was slightly higher, though non-significant, was seen in related mother-child pairs versus unrelated pairs.

The source of this sequence is a boy younger than 18 in good health. The V and J genes are TRBV18 and TRBJ2-2; 8 bases map to TRBD2. Source material: blood. The CDR3 DNA is TGTGCCAGCTCACGCCGGACTAGCACGGCTGACACCGGGGAGCTGTTTTTT. Translation: CASSRRTSTADTGELFF.